This TCR beta chain was identified during a study of cytotoxic CD8 clonotypes in ibrutinib-treated CLL. Study-level background: The authors obtained response samples at a median of about 12 months of treatment, range 6 to 36. Study outcomes and limitations: Researchers report that baseline clonality outpaced age-matched healthy donors and tracked circulating CD8+ T-cell counts. Samples from sustained-remission and progressing patients were taken at different times.

The germline gives CDR1 SGDLS, CDR2 YYNGEE. V dropped 2 bases and J dropped 8; count of bases not matched to a gene: 10. This CDR3 spans 15 amino acids. Comments on this clone: What it binds is not known.

TCRdb keeps only in-frame clones here, not all; method: immunoSEQ multiplex PCR. The top ten hold 6% to 6.5% of the sample, which has 300,000 or so clones, roughly two thirds seen once. About 2.1 micrograms of genomic DNA (from cryopreserved PBMCs) were used for TCR beta libraries. This sequence was found in a human donor with chronic lymphocytic leukemia. The chain recombines TRBV9 with TRBJ1-2, with 9 bases lining up with TRBD1. The sequencing used PBMCs, collected after 36 months of ibrutinib treatment. The CDR3 loop reads CASSVSSGTGFGYTF. The CDR3 bases are TGTGCCAGCAGCGTTTCGTCTGGGACAGGGTTCGGCTACACCTTC.